The 22 T cell receptor beta chains below were found in one sample sequenced in a study of blood T cell repertoires in COVID-19. The data were produced by immunoSEQ multiplex PCR, yet TCRdb's version contains in-frame clones alone and is incomplete. The sample has about 160,000 clones, roughly 84% seen once; the top ten hold 2.9%. Source material: peripheral blood. These receptors originate from a woman aged 55-69 years with acute or convalescent COVID-19.

A remark on this clone: One junction end does not reproduce the germline sequence, and a read error may be involved. This chain joins TRBV7-9 and TRBJ2-4; a weak D match, TRBD1 (6 bases). Per the germline V gene, CDR1 is SEHNR and CDR2 is FQNEAQ (reference sequence). The CDR3 consists of 16 residues. Written as DNA, the CDR3 is TGTGCCAGCAGCCTAGCTCCAGGATCAGGGGTTAACATTCAGTACTTC. It translates to CASSLAPGSGVNIQYF. The full variable domain, its missing parts supplied by reference TRBV7-9 and TRBJ2-4, is DTGVSQNPRHKITKRGQNVTFRCDPISEHNRLYWYRQTLGQGPEFLTYFQNEAQLEKSRLLSDRFSAERPKGSFSTLEIQRTEQGDSAMYLCASSLAPGSGVNIQYFGAGTRLSVL.

This clone was detected only once. The chain has TRBV18 and TRBJ2-7; the D gene is possibly TRBD1 (8 bases). The CDR3 sequence is 14 residues long. The V gene's germline CDR1 is KGHSH and CDR2 LQKENI. V lost 4 bases, J lost 6 bases, and 16 bases lay in between. The CDR3 sequence is CASSHDRGLTEQYF. The CDR3 nucleotides are TGTGCCAGCTCACACGACAGGGGACTAACCGAGCAGTACTTC. The full variable domain, in which reference TRBV18 and TRBJ2-7 provide the parts outside the CDR3, is NAGVMQNPRHLVRRRGQEARLRCSPMKGHSHVYWYRQLPEEGLKFMVYLQKENIIDESGMPKERFSAEFPKEGPSILRIQQVVRGDSAAYFCASSHDRGLTEQYFGPGTRLTVT.

The chain links TRBV5-8 to TRBJ2-5, with D maybe TRBD2 (5 bases). V lost 3 bases and J lost 3, with 12 bases in between. The CDR3 runs 14 residues. Germline values: CDR1 SGHTS, CDR2 YDEGEE. CDR3 bases: TGTGCCAGCAGCTCAACGGACTCGAAAGAGACCCAGTACTTC. This gives the protein CASSSTDSKETQYF.

The V call is TRBV6-5, the J call TRBJ2-3, with a tentative D call TRBD2 (5 bases). Trimming removed 2 bases at V and 2 bases at J, with 8 bases between. Germline V gives CDR1 MNHEY, CDR2 SVGAGI. The CDR3 runs 14 residues. CDR3 nucleotides: TGTGCCAGCAGTTACAGACTACCCACAGATACGCAGTATTTT. Amino acid sequence: CASSYRLPTDTQYF.

The rearrangement uses TRBV28 and TRBJ2-6, with D hard to call. The germline gives CDR1 MDHEN, CDR2 SYDVKM. The CDR3 sequence is 15 residues long. Trimming took off 2 bases at V and 0 bases at J, with 5 bases between the two ends. CDR3 region: CASSLRPSGANVLTF. Here the CDR3 DNA reads TGTGCCAGCAGTTTACGTCCCTCTGGGGCCAACGTCCTGACTTTC.

DNA for the CDR3: TGCGCCAGCGGGAACACCTGGGGGGATCATGGCTACACCTTC. Its translation is CASGNTWGDHGYTF. The rearrangement links TRBV4-1 to TRBJ1-2, with D possibly TRBD1 on 5 matching bases. V lost 8 bases and J 6 bases, leaving 19 bases between the germline ends. Germline V gene lookup returns CDR1 MGHRA and CDR2 YSYEKL. This CDR3 spans 14 amino acids.

This chain links TRBV29-1 with TRBJ2-7; the D gene is possibly TRBD1 (5 bases). The CDR3 runs to 12 residues. CDR1 is SQVTM and CDR2 is ANQGSEA in the germline V gene. V was trimmed by 2 bases and J by 3 bases, leaving 8 bases between them. The CDR3 DNA sequence: TGCAGCGTTGAAAGAGACAGCTACGAGCAGTACTTC. Its protein is CSVERDSYEQYF.

The rearrangement uses TRBV19 and TRBJ1-3; no reliable D call. The V gene's germline CDR1 is LNHDA and CDR2 SQIVND (reference sequence). CDR3 size: 15 residues. The V end was cut by 5 bases, the J end by 0 bases, with 11 bases between. CDR3 in DNA: TGTGCCAGTAGTGTCACAGTGTCCTCTGGAAACACCATATATTTT. Residues: CASSVTVSSGNTIYF. Combining the CDR3 with reference TRBV19 and TRBJ1-3 gives the whole variable domain DGGITQSPKYLFRKEGQNVTLSCEQNLNHDAMYWYRQDPGQGLRLIYYSQIVNDFQKGDIAEGYSVSREKKESFPLTVTSAQKNPTAFYLCASSVTVSSGNTIYFGEGSWLTVV.

The chain joins TRBV5-8 to TRBJ1-6; D is possibly TRBD1 (5 bases). Germline assignment: CDR1 SGHTS and CDR2 YDEGEE. The CDR3 length is 15 residues. V was shortened by 0 bases and J by 5 bases, with 9 bases between the two germline ends. CDR3 DNA: TGTGCCAGCAGCTTGGGTCAGGGCCATAATTCACCCCTCCACTTT. Protein: CASSLGQGHNSPLHF.

J is TRBJ2-7 and V is TRBV20-1, with a tentative D call TRBD2 (5 bases). Germline V gene lookup returns CDR1 DFQATT and CDR2 SNEGSKA (reference sequence). The CDR3 is 10 amino acids. In DNA, the CDR3 is TGCGGTTCGGGGAATCGCGAGCAGTACTTC. Protein: CGSGNREQYF.

The chain recombines TRBV4-3 with TRBJ1-2; TRBD1 matches at 9 bases. The CDR3 is made up of 15 amino acids. V lost 0 bases, J lost 4 bases, and 3 bases stayed unmatched. The germline V gene encodes CDR1 LGHNA and CDR2 YSLEER. Here the CDR3 DNA reads TGCGCCAGCAGCCAAGACCCGACAGGGGGCTATGGCTACACCTTC. It translates to CASSQDPTGGYGYTF.

J is TRBJ2-2 and V is TRBV3-1 (or the pseudogene TRBV3-2), with no clear D. The CDR3 extends over 16 amino acids. V was shortened by 4 bases and J by 3 bases, with 15 bases between the two germline ends. Germline CDR1 LGHDT, CDR2 YNNKEL (reference sequence). The CDR3 DNA reads TGTGCCAGCAGCCCCCGGGTTTCGTCTTACACCGGGGAGCTGTTTTTT. Protein sequence: CASSPRVSSYTGELFF.

The chain is built from TRBV27 and TRBJ1-3, with a tentative D call TRBD1 (6 bases). V was cut by 6 bases and J by 0 bases, with 21 bases left in between. The CDR3 runs 18 residues. Germline V gives CDR1 MNHEY, CDR2 SMNVEV (reference sequence). The DNA of the CDR3 is TGTGCCAGCAGCCTTATCGCGGGGGGCTCGAGCTCTGGAAACACCATATATTTT. This encodes CASSLIAGGSSSGNTIYF.

This chain links TRBV19 with TRBJ1-2; D gene ambiguous. CDR3 length equals 14 residues. Germline V gene sequence: CDR1 LNHDA, CDR2 SQIVND (reference sequence). With 7 bases removed from V and 3 bases from J, the gap between germline ends came to 15 bases. CDR3 coding DNA: TGTGCCAGTATATCCCCCGGACTGGACTATGGCTACACCTTC. Encoded protein: CASISPGLDYGYTF.

This sequence joins TRBV7-2 and TRBJ2-3; D ambiguous. Germline V gives CDR1 SGHTA, CDR2 FQGNSA. Trimming stripped 1 base from V and 4 bases from J, with 6 bases between. CDR3 length equals 13 residues. The CDR3 sequence: CASSLGSADTQYF. The DNA for the CDR3 is TGTGCCAGCAGCTTAGGGTCAGCAGATACGCAGTATTTT.

This clone showed up just once. The chain couples TRBV7-9 to TRBJ1-1; no reliable D call. The germline V and J ends were trimmed by 1 base and 3 bases, with 12 bases remaining between them. The CDR3 is 15 residues long. Looked up from germline, CDR1 is SEHNR and CDR2 is FQNEAQ (reference sequence). The CDR3: CASSLGFAGYTEAFF. The CDR3 DNA sequence: TGTGCCAGCAGCTTAGGATTCGCGGGCTACACTGAAGCTTTCTTT. The full variable domain, rest sourced from reference TRBV7-9 and TRBJ1-1, is DTGVSQNPRHKITKRGQNVTFRCDPISEHNRLYWYRQTLGQGPEFLTYFQNEAQLEKSRLLSDRFSAERPKGSFSTLEIQRTEQGDSAMYLCASSLGFAGYTEAFFGQGTRLTVV.

This rearrangement joins TRBV15 to TRBJ1-1, with D hard to call. The CDR3 is 13 residues long. V dropped 0 bases and J dropped 2 bases, with 4 bases sitting between them. Germline CDR1 is LNHNV and CDR2 is YYDKDF (reference sequence). CDR3 in DNA: TGTGCCACCAGCAGAGACGTAAACACTGAAGCTTTCTTT. Encoded protein: CATSRDVNTEAFF.

The chain joins TRBV10-2 to TRBJ1-6; the match to TRBD1 covers 7 bases. After removal of 8 bases from V and 6 bases from J, the junction contained 1 base not matched to a gene. The length of the CDR3 is 12 residues. Germline-derived CDR1 and CDR2 are WSHSY and SAAADI. CDR3 sequence (DNA): TGCGCCAGCGGGACAGCTAATTCACCCCTCCACTTT. This gives the protein CASGTANSPLHF.

The rearrangement joins TRBV6-5 to TRBJ1-1, with D possibly TRBD1 on 5 matching bases. Germline V gene sequence: CDR1 MNHEY, CDR2 SVGAGI. V was shortened by 6 bases and J by 3 bases, with 11 bases between the two germline ends. This CDR3 is built from 13 residues. The CDR3 DNA follows: TGTGCCAGCAGCCTAGACAGTTACACTGAAGCTTTCTTT. This gives the protein CASSLDSYTEAFF.

The rearrangement links TRBV4-2 to TRBJ2-3, with D possibly matching TRBD1 (5 bases). The V gene lost 4 bases and the J gene lost 7 bases, with 12 bases spanning the gap. This CDR3 spans 13 amino acids. CDR1 and CDR2 from the germline V gene are LGHNA and YNFKEQ. The chain's CDR3 is CASSRTGANTQYF. The CDR3 nucleotides are TGTGCCAGCAGCCGCACTGGGGCGAATACGCAGTATTTT.

This clone was detected ten times or more. V is TRBV10-3 and J is TRBJ1-1; unclear D gene. Germline loops: CDR1 ENHRY, CDR2 SYGVKD. This CDR3 is built from 13 residues. V dropped 3 bases and J dropped 7 bases, with 12 bases sitting between them. The CDR3 coding sequence is TGTGCCATCAGTGATGGACTGACCCTTGAAGCTTTCTTT. The encoded protein is CAISDGLTLEAFF.

J is TRBJ2-3 and V is TRBV6-2 or TRBV6-3, with 11 bases aligning to TRBD2. The CDR3 is 15 residues long. The germline V gene has CDR1 MNHEY and CDR2 SVGEGT. The V gene end was trimmed by 6 bases and the J gene end by 4 bases; junction bases not matched to a gene: 6. CDR3 sequence reads: CASSRLAGRSDTQYF. CDR3 DNA sequence: TGTGCCAGCAGCCGACTAGCGGGGCGCTCAGATACGCAGTATTTT.